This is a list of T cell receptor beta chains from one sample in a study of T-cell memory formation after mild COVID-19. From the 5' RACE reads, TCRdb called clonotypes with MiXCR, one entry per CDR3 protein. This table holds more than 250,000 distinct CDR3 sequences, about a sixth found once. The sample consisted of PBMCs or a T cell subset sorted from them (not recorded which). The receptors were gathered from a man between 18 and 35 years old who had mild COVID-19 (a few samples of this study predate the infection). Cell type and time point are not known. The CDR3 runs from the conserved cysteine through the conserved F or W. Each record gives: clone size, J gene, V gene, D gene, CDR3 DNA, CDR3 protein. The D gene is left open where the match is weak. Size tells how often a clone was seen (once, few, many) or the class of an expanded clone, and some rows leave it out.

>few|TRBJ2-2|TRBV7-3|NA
TGTGCCAGCAGCCCCCTGGGGATCACCGGGGAGCTGTTTTTT
CASSPLGITGELFF
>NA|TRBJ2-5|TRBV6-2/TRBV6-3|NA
TGTGCCAGCAGTTACCAGGGATCCTCTCGGGAGACCCAGTACTTC
CASSYQGSSRETQYF
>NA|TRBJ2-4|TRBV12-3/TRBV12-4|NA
TGTGCCAGCAGTCCCTTCGGGGGAAACATTCAGTACTTC
CASSPFGGNIQYF
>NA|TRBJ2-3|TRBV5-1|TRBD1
TGCGCCAGCAGCGTGCCCGGGACAGGGGTAGAAGATACGCAGTATTTT
CASSVPGTGVEDTQYF
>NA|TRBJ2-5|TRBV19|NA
TGTGCCAGTAGTATCAAAGGTCGACGGACTCAAGAGACCCAGTACTTC
CASSIKGRRTQETQYF
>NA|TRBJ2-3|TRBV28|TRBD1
TGTGCCAGCAGCAAGACAGGGGGCGCATCAGATACGCAGTATTTT
CASSKTGGASDTQYF
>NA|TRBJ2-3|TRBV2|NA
TGTGCCAGCAGTCTATTGACTAGAGATACGCAGTATTTT
CASSLLTRDTQYF
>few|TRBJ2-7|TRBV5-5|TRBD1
TGTGCCAGCAGCAACCCTGGACAGGATTACGAGCAGTACTTC
CASSNPGQDYEQYF
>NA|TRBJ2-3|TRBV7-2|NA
TGTGCCAGCAGCTATTCATCAGCGCAGTATTTT
CASSYSSAQYF
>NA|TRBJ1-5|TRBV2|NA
TGTGCCAGCAGTCCACAGGGACGGGATCAGCCCCAGCATTTT
CASSPQGRDQPQHF
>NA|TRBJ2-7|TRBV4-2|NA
TGTGCCAGCAGCCAAGGTCTGTCTGGCTACGAGCAGTACTTC
CASSQGLSGYEQYF
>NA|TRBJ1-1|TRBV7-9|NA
TGTGCCAGCAGCCCCCCTCCGGGACCCAGCGAAGCTTTCTTT
CASSPPPGPSEAFF
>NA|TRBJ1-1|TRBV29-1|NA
TGCAGCGTCGGCGGGGCCCGGGGCACTGAAGCTTTCTTT
CSVGGARGTEAFF
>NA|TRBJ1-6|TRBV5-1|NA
TGCGCCAGCCGGGAGGAGGGGCGGTATTCACCCCTCCACTTT
CASREEGRYSPLHF
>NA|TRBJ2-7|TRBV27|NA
TGTGCCAGCAGTTTCGTCGGAGTTAGCTCCTACGAGCAGTACTTC
CASSFVGVSSYEQYF
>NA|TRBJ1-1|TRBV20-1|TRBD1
TGCAGTGCTCCCACAGGGGTGAACACTGAAGCTTTCTTT
CSAPTGVNTEAFF
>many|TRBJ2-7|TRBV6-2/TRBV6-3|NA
TGTGCCAGCAGCTGGGGTCGCTACGAGCAGTACTTC
CASSWGRYEQYF
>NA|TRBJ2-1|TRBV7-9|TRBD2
TGTGCCAGCAGCCGGGGACTAGCGGGGGGCTATGAGCAGTTCTTC
CASSRGLAGGYEQFF
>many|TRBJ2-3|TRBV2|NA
TGTGCCAGCAGTGAGGTCGCTGATACGCAGTATTTT
CASSEVADTQYF
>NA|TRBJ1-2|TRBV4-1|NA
TGCGCCAGCAGCCCCCGACAGTCTACCGACTATGGCTACACCTTC
CASSPRQSTDYGYTF
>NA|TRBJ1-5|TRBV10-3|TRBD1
TGTGCCATCAGTGATCAGGGGGGTAATCAGCCCCAGCATTTT
CAISDQGGNQPQHF
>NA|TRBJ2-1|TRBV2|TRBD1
TGTGCCAGCAGTGGGCAGGGGGCGATCGATGAGCAGTTCTTC
CASSGQGAIDEQFF
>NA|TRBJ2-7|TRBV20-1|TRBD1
TGCAGTGCTAATGACAGGGGGGCTCCCGAGCAGTACTTC
CSANDRGAPEQYF
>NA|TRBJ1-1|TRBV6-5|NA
TGTGCCAGCAGTTACTCTACGGTAAACACTGAAGCTTTCTTT
CASSYSTVNTEAFF
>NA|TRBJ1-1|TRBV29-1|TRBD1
TGCAGCGTAGACAGGGGGTCAAGTGAAGCTTTCTTT
CSVDRGSSEAFF
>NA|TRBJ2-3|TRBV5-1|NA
TGCGCCAGCAGCGTGGCCGCTAAAACAGATACGCAGTATTTT
CASSVAAKTDTQYF
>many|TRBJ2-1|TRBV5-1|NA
TGCGCCAGCAGCGGATGGGACCTGGGGCGGATGAGCTCCTACAATGAGCAGTTCTTC
CASSGWDLGRMSSYNEQFF
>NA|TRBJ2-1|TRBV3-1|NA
TGTGCCAGCAGCCCCCGGACGGTGTTCTTC
CASSPRTVFF
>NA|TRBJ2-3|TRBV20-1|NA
TGCAGTGCTCGAGAGGGGGGAGATACGCAGTATTTT
CSAREGGDTQYF
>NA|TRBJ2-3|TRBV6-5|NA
TGTGCCAGCAGAAACTGGACGCGGGGCTCAGATACGCAGTATTTT
CASRNWTRGSDTQYF
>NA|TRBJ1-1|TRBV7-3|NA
TGTGCCAGCAGCTCCCGGACGATATCACCCCGAGCTTTCTTT
CASSSRTISPRAFF
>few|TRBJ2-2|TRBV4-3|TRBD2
TGCGCCAGCAGCCAAGATCGGACTAGCGGGGGTTTCGGGGAGCTGTTTTTT
CASSQDRTSGGFGELFF
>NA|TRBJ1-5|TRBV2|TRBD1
TGTGCCAGCAGTGGAGGGGGCGCCTATAGCAATCAGCCCCAGCATTTT
CASSGGGAYSNQPQHF
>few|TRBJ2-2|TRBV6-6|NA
TGTGCCAGCAGTTACATTGCCGGGGAGCTGTTTTTT
CASSYIAGELFF
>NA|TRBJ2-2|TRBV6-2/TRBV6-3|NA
TGTGCCAGCAGTTATACCCTCTCTCCCCGGGAGCTGTTTTTT
CASSYTLSPRELFF
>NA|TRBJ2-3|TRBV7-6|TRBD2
TGTGCCAGCAGCCCGCTAGCGGAGACCACAGATACGCAGTATTTT
CASSPLAETTDTQYF
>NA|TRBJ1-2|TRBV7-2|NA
TGTGCCAGCAGCTTGTCGACCGATGGCTACACCTTC
CASSLSTDGYTF
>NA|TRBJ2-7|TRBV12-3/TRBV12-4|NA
TGTGCCAGCAGTTTTACAACCTCCTACGAGCAGTACTTC
CASSFTTSYEQYF
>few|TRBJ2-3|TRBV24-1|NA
TGTGCCACCAGTGAGCCGGGACAAGGCACAGATACGCAGTATTTT
CATSEPGQGTDTQYF
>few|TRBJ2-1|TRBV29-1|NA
TGCAGCGTCTACGGCCTGTTGACCAGCAATGAGCAGTTCTTC
CSVYGLLTSNEQFF
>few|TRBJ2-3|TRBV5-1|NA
TGCGCCAGCAGCTTGGTGGGTAACGGGGCAGATACGCAGTATTTT
CASSLVGNGADTQYF
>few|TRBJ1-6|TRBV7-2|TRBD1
TGTGCCAGCAGCTCCCGGACAGGGAATAATTCACCCCTCCACTTT
CASSSRTGNNSPLHF
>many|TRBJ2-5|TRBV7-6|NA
TGTGCCAGCGGCCACTACGACCTCAAGACCCAGTACTTC
CASGHYDLKTQYF